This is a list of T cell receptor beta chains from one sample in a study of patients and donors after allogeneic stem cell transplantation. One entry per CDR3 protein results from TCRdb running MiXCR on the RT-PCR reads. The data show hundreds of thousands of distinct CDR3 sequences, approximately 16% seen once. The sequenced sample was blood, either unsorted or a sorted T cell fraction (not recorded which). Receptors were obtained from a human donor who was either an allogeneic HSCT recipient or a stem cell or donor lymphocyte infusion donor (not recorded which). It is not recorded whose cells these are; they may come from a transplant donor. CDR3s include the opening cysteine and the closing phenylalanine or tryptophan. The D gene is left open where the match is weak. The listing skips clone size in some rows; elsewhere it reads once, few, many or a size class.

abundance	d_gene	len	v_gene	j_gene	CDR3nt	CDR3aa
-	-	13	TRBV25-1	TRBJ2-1	TGTGCCAGCAGTGATTGGGACGGTAATGAGCAGTTCTTC	CASSDWDGNEQFF
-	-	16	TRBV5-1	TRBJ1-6	TGCGCCAGCAGCCGTTGGGGGGAAGGCGATAATTCACCCCTCCACTTT	CASSRWGEGDNSPLHF
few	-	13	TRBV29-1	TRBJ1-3	TGCAGCGCCCGGGGGGAATCTGGAAACACCATATATTTT	CSARGESGNTIYF
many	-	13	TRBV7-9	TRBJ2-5	TGTGCCAGCAGCTCCAAGGGAGAAGAGACCCAGTACTTC	CASSSKGEETQYF
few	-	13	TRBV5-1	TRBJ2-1	TGCGCCAGCAGCCCTTGGACCTACAATGAGCAGTTCTTC	CASSPWTYNEQFF
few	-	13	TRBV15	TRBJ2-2	TGTGCCACCAGCTACGACCGGGGCGGGGAGCTGTTTTTT	CATSYDRGGELFF
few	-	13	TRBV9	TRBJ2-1	TGTGCCAGCAGCGTGAACGACCAAAATGAGCAGTTCTTC	CASSVNDQNEQFF
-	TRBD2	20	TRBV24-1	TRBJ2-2	TGTGCCACCAGTGATTTGCCGATTGGGGAGACTAGCGGATACACCGGGGAGCTGTTTTTT	CATSDLPIGETSGYTGELFF
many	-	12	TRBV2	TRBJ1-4	TGTGCCAGCAGGGACAGTAGCGAAAAACTGTTTTTT	CASRDSSEKLFF
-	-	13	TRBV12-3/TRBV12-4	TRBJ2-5	TGTGCCAGCAGTTTGAGCAGGCAAGAGACCCAGTACTTC	CASSLSRQETQYF
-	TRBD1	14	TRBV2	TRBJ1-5	TGTGCCAGCCACCTGACAGGGAACAATCAGCCCCAGCATTTT	CASHLTGNNQPQHF
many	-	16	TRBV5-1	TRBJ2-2	TGCGCCAGCACCCCCTCCCAACTAGAAATCACCGGGGAGCTGTTTTTT	CASTPSQLEITGELFF
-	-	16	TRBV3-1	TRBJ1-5	TGTGCCAGCAGCCAAGGCTCGCGACCGGTCAATCAGCCCCAGCATTTT	CASSQGSRPVNQPQHF
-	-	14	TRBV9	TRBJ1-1	TGTGCCAGCAGCGTATATCCAGGGTACACTGAAGCTTTCTTT	CASSVYPGYTEAFF
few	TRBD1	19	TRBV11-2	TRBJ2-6	TGTGCCAGCAGCCCCGGACAGGGGGCTCTCGGCAAAGGCGCCAACGTCCTGACTTTC	CASSPGQGALGKGANVLTF
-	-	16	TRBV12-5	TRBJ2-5	TGTGCTAGTGGTCCATCCCTTCGTAGCGCCCAAGAGACCCAGTACTTC	CASGPSLRSAQETQYF
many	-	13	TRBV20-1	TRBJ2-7	TGCAGTGCTAGAGCGCCGAATACCCACGAGCAGTACTTC	CSARAPNTHEQYF
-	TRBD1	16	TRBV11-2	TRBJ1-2	TGTGCCAGCAGCACCGGGACAGGACTCCCTAGGCGTGGCTACACCTTC	CASSTGTGLPRRGYTF
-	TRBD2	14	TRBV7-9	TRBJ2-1	TGTGCCGGCTGGTCGGGGAGGGCCCTCAGGGAGCAGTTCTTC	CAGWSGRALREQFF
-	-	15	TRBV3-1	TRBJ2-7	TGTGCCAGCAGCCAAGTGGGGGGACCTATCTACGAGCAGTACTTC	CASSQVGGPIYEQYF
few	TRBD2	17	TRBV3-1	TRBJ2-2	TGTGCCAGCATCCCCCGGTCGGGGGGGATGAACACCGGGGAGCTGTTTTTT	CASIPRSGGMNTGELFF
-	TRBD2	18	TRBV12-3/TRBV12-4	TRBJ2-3	TGTGCCAGCAGTTTTAGACTAGCGGGGGCCCTTAGCACAGATACGCAGTATTTT	CASSFRLAGALSTDTQYF
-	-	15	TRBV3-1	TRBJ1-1	TGTGCCAGCAGCCCAAGTGGAGGGGGTGGTACTGAAGCTTTCTTT	CASSPSGGGGTEAFF
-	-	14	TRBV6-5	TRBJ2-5	TGTGCCAGCAGTTACTCGCAGATCCAAGAGACCCAGTACTTC	CASSYSQIQETQYF
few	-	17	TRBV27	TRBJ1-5	TGTGCCAGCAGTTTACTTGGAGGCGTTCCTAGCAATCAGCCCCAGCATTTT	CASSLLGGVPSNQPQHF
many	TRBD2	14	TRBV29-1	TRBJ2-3	TGCAGCGTTGCAGCGGGGTCTAGCACAGATACGCAGTATTTT	CSVAAGSSTDTQYF
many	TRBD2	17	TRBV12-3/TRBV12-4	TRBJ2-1	TGTGCCAGCAGTTTGGAGCGGGGGGGAAACTCCTACAATGAGCAGTTCTTC	CASSLERGGNSYNEQFF
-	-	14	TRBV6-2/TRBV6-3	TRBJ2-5	TGTGCCAGCAGTTACTCGAGGAACCAAGAGACCCAGTACTTC	CASSYSRNQETQYF
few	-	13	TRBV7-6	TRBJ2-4	TGTGCCAGCAGCCAGGGGTCCAAAAACATTCAGTACTTC	CASSQGSKNIQYF
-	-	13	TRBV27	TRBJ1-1	TGTGCCAGCAGTCCTCAGGGTGACACTGAAGCTTTCTTT	CASSPQGDTEAFF
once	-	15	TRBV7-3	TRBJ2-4	TGTGCCAGCAGCTTATCTCAGGGGAGGGGAAACATTCAGTACTTC	CASSLSQGRGNIQYF
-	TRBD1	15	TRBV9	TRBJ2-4	TGTGCCAGCAGCGAACAGGGGCTAGCCAAAAACATTCAGTACTTC	CASSEQGLAKNIQYF
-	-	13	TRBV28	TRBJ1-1	TGTGCCAGCAGCTCTACAAGGAGCACTGAAGCTTTCTTT	CASSSTRSTEAFF
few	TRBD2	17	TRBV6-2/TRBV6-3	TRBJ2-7	TGTGCCAGCAGTGTACCGACTAGCGGGGGGGCAAGATACGAGCAGTACTTC	CASSVPTSGGARYEQYF
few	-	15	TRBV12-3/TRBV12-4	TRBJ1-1	TGTGCCAGCAGTCCCTGGACGGATCTTAACACTGAAGCTTTCTTT	CASSPWTDLNTEAFF
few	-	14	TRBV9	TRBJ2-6	TGTGCCAGCAGCGTAGCGGGTTTTGCCAACGTCCTGACTTTC	CASSVAGFANVLTF
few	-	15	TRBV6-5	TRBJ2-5	TGTGCCAGCAGTTACTCGGGGCGGCCCCAAGAGACCCAGTACTTC	CASSYSGRPQETQYF
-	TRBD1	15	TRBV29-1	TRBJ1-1	TGCAGCGTTGGGTACAGGGGGCCAAAACACACTGAAGCTTTCTTT	CSVGYRGPKHTEAFF
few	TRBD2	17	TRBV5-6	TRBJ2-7	TGTGCCAGCAGCTACAGGACTAGCGGGAGGGCGGCCTACGAGCAGTACTTC	CASSYRTSGRAAYEQYF
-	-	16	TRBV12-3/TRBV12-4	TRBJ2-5	TGTGCCAGCACTCCGGGGTCCGGGAAATCAAAAGAGACCCAGTACTTC	CASTPGSGKSKETQYF
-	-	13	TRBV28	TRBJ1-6	TGTGCCAGCAGTTTGGGGGCCAATTCACCCCTCCACTTT	CASSLGANSPLHF
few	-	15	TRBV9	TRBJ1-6	TGTGCCAGCAGCGTAGATCCGTCAGGGAATTCACCCCTCCACTTT	CASSVDPSGNSPLHF
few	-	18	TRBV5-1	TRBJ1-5	TGCGCCAGCAGCTTTCTAGAATTGGACACCCAGGGCAATCAGCCCCAGCATTTT	CASSFLELDTQGNQPQHF
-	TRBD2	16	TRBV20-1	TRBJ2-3	TGCAGTGCTAGAGATCGACGGCTAGCGGGAGTATATACGCAGTATTTT	CSARDRRLAGVYTQYF
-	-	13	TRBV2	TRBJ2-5	TGTGCCAGCAGCAGGGCAAGGCAAGAGACCCAGTACTTC	CASSRARQETQYF
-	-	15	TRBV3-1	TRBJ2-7	TGTGCCAGCAGCCAAGGGCTATGGGGGACGTACGAGCAGTACTTC	CASSQGLWGTYEQYF
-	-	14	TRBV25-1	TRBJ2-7	TGTGCCAGCAGTGAGATACGGGGAACGAACGAGCAGTACTTC	CASSEIRGTNEQYF
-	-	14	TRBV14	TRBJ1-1	TGTGCCAGCAATAGCGGACGGCCGAACACTGAAGCTTTCTTT	CASNSGRPNTEAFF
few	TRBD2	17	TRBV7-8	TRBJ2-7	TGTGCCAGCAGCTTACGGGAAGCGGGGGGCCGTCCCTACGAGCAGTACTTC	CASSLREAGGRPYEQYF
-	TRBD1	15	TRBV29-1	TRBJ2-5	TGCAGCGTTCACTTTACTTGGACAGGGGTCGAGACCCAGTACTTC	CSVHFTWTGVETQYF
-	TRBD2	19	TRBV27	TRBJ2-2	TGTGCCAGCAGTTTCGGACTAGCGGGAGTTAGGTTCCTTACCGGGGAGCTGTTTTTT	CASSFGLAGVRFLTGELFF
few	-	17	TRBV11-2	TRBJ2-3	TGTGCCAGCAGCTTAGACCTTAGCGCTCTAGGGGCAGATACGCAGTATTTT	CASSLDLSALGADTQYF
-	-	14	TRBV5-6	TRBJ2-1	TGTGCCAGCAGCCCCCGGGACCCATACAATGAGCAGTTCTTC	CASSPRDPYNEQFF
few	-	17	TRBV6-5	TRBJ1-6	TGTGCCAGCAGTTACGTCGGGCCTCGGTATCCTAATTCACCCCTCCACTTT	CASSYVGPRYPNSPLHF
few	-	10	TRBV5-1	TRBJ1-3	TGCGCCACCGCGGCAGGAAGGGCGTATTTT	CATAAGRAYF